Below are 26 T cell receptor beta chains sequenced from a single sample in a study of T cells in localized non-small cell lung cancer. Sequencing was performed with immunoSEQ multiplex PCR; in TCRdb, only in-frame clones are kept and a portion is missing. Of 2,500 to 3,500 clones listed, 30% to 45% were seen once; the top ten hold over 15%. The specimen was lung tumor tissue, collected before any cancer treatment. These TCRs come from a male donor aged 60 or over with stage I squamous cell lung carcinoma.

On this clone itself: Sequence at one end of the junction differs from germline and may be a read error. The chain joins TRBV6-8 to TRBJ2-7; the D gene is possibly TRBD1 (5 bases). Germline CDR1 reads MNHGY; CDR2 reads SAAAGT. The CDR3 is 14 residues long. CDR3: CASTYRQTLYEQYF. The CDR3 DNA follows: TGTGCCAGCACTTACCGACAGACCCTCTACGAGCAGTACTTC.

V usage is TRBV29-1 and J usage is TRBJ1-2; 7 bases line up with TRBD1. Germline-derived CDR1 and CDR2 are SQVTM and ANQGSEA. The CDR3 is 13 amino acids. V was pared by 2 bases and J by 4 bases, with 4 bases of the junction left unmatched. The DNA of the CDR3 is TGCAGCGTTGAAAGGGGGCCCTCCTATGGCTACACCTTC. As protein: CSVERGPSYGYTF.

This clone occurred a few times. V and J are TRBV28 and TRBJ2-3; unclear D gene. V dropped 5 bases and J dropped 2 bases, with 14 bases sitting between them. Germline V gene lookup returns CDR1 MDHEN and CDR2 SYDVKM. This CDR3 has 15 amino acids. The chain's CDR3 is CASSRDSPSTDTQYF. The CDR3 region has the DNA TGTGCCAGCAGTAGGGATAGCCCCTCCACAGATACGCAGTATTTT.

The chain joins TRBV10-3 to TRBJ2-5; 9 bases agree with TRBD1. V lost 5 bases and J lost 5; bases outside the gene matches: 3. The CDR3 sequence is 13 residues long. The V gene's germline CDR1 is ENHRY and CDR2 SYGVKD. This chain's CDR3 is CAISYRGRETQYF. CDR3 coding DNA: TGTGCCATCAGTTACAGGGGGCGGGAGACCCAGTACTTC.

This chain links TRBV6-8 with TRBJ1-5; weak D call: TRBD1 (6 bases). This CDR3 has 13 residues. CDR1 MNHGY and CDR2 SAAAGT come from the germline V gene. V lost 5 bases and J lost 7, with 12 bases in between. The CDR3 DNA reads as TGTGCCAGCAGTAACAGGGTCGGGCAGCCCCAGCATTTT. Residues: CASSNRVGQPQHF.

The chain combines TRBV19 with TRBJ1-5; D possibly corresponds to TRBD1 (5 bases). The V and J ends lost 6 bases and 3 bases respectively, with 21 bases between them. The V gene's germline CDR1 is LNHDA and CDR2 SQIVND (reference sequence). CDR3 length equals 17 residues. CDR3: CASRIRDGVGNNQPQHF. Here the CDR3 DNA reads TGTGCCAGTAGGATCCGGGACGGAGTAGGTAACAATCAGCCCCAGCATTTT.

By proportion, this clone is large. This chain joins TRBV9 and TRBJ1-4; D not resolved. Per the germline V gene, CDR1 is SGDLS and CDR2 is YYNGEE. Deletions cut 5 bases from V and 7 bases from J, with 12 bases between. The length of the CDR3 is 13 residues. CDR3: CASRPVEGEKLFF. The CDR3 bases are TGTGCCAGCAGGCCAGTCGAGGGTGAAAAACTGTTTTTT.

This rearrangement joins TRBV6-8 to TRBJ2-7; D is ambiguous. The V gene's germline CDR1 is MNHGY and CDR2 SAAAGT. With 2 bases removed from V and 1 base from J, the gap between germline ends came to 9 bases. This CDR3 is 14 amino acids long. The CDR3 protein is CASSYGTDSYEQYF. Written as DNA, the CDR3 is TGTGCCAGCAGTTACGGTACGGATTCCTACGAGCAGTACTTC.

V is TRBV6-8 and J is TRBJ1-2; 10 nucleotides align to TRBD1. V trimming: 5 bases; J trimming: 7 bases; junction bases outside the gene matches: 13. The CDR3 is 16 residues long. In germline, CDR1 is MNHGY, CDR2 SAAAGT. CDR3 sequence reads: CASSPSAGTGASGYTF. The DNA for the CDR3 is TGTGCCAGCAGTCCATCCGCCGGGACAGGGGCATCTGGCTACACCTTC.

This chain uses TRBV19 with TRBJ2-1; 10 bases are a match to TRBD2. Trimming took 5 bases from V and 8 from J; bases not matched to a gene: 12. Per the germline V gene, CDR1 is LNHDA and CDR2 is SQIVND (reference sequence). The CDR3 has 16 amino acids. The CDR3 nucleotides read TGTGCCAGTAGTTTGAATTCCGGGACTAGCGTGCATGAGCAGTTCTTC. This gives the protein CASSLNSGTSVHEQFF.

A few counts support this clone. V gene TRBV6-7 combines with J gene TRBJ1-1; D not certain. TRBV6-7 is sorted into the ORF group, with uncertain function. The CDR3 runs to 11 residues. The ends were cut back, 1 base at V and 8 bases at J, with 5 bases in the middle. The CDR3 region has the DNA TGTGCCAGCAGTTACTTAGGAGAAGCTTTCTTT. Encoded protein: CASSYLGEAFF.

Only a few counts were recorded for this clone. The chain employs TRBV15 and TRBJ2-1; perhaps TRBD2 as D (6 bases). V lost 0 bases, J lost 6 bases, and 15 bases lay in between. Germline V lookup: CDR1 LNHNV, CDR2 YYDKDF (reference sequence). The CDR3 sequence is 16 residues long. Written as DNA, the CDR3 is TGTGCCACCAGCAGAGATGAGGCTAGCGCCCGCAATGAGCAGTTCTTC. This gives the protein CATSRDEASARNEQFF. Based on the CDR3 plus reference TRBV15 and TRBJ2-1, the full variable domain is DAMVIQNPRYQVTQFGKPVTLSCSQTLNHNVMYWYQQKSSQAPKLLFHYYDKDFNNEADTPDNFQSRRPNTSFCFLDIRSPGLGDTAMYLCATSRDEASARNEQFFGPGTRLTVL.

This chain uses TRBV6-8 with TRBJ2-6; D ambiguous. V was cut by 7 bases and J by 12 bases, with 13 bases left in between. The CDR3 consists of 12 residues. From germline, CDR1 is MNHGY and CDR2 SAAAGT. CDR3 sequence: CASKAGMGVLTF. The CDR3 DNA reads TGTGCCAGCAAAGCAGGCATGGGCGTCCTGACTTTC.

Worth noting for this clone: The germline gene is not matched at one end of the junction; a read error may be the cause. The chain couples TRBV18 to TRBJ2-5; D is possibly TRBD1 or TRBD2 (5 bases each). Germline CDR1 is KGHSH and CDR2 is LQKENI. The CDR3 consists of 16 residues. Here the CDR3 DNA reads TGTACCAGCTCACCACAGGCGGGTTCGTACCAAGAGACCCAGTACTTC. It specifies CTSSPQAGSYQETQYF.

This chain uses TRBV28 with TRBJ1-4; 7 bases are a match to TRBD1. V was pared by 6 bases and J by 8 bases, with 3 bases of the junction left unmatched. Per the germline V gene, CDR1 is MDHEN and CDR2 is SYDVKM. This CDR3 is built from 12 residues. The CDR3, as DNA: TGTGCCAGCAGGACAGGGCCCGAAAAACTGTTTTTT. Translating it yields CASRTGPEKLFF.

The rearrangement joins TRBV30 to TRBJ2-7, with a weak D call TRBD1 (6 bases). Between the trimmed V and J ends, which lost 0 bases and 4 bases, there was a span of 7 bases. The CDR3 is 12 amino acids. Germline CDR1 is GTSNPN and CDR2 is SVGIG (reference sequence). The CDR3: CAWSVGGYEQYF. CDR3 nucleotide sequence: TGTGCCTGGAGTGTAGGGGGTTACGAGCAGTACTTC. The variable domain in full, completed from reference TRBV30 and TRBJ2-7, reads SQTIHQWPATLVQPVGSPLSLECTVEGTSNPNLYWYRQAAGRGLQLLFYSVGIGQISSEVPQNLSASRPQDRQFILSSKKLLLSDSGFYLCAWSVGGYEQYFGPGTRLTVT.

This clone was observed a few times. V gene TRBV11-3 combines with J gene TRBJ2-7; tentative D call: TRBD2 (5 bases). CDR1 and CDR2 (germline): SGHNT, YENEEA. The ends were cut back, 7 bases at V and 0 bases at J, with 19 bases in the middle. The CDR3 covers 16 residues. The DNA for the CDR3 is TGTGCCAGCACTCTTTCTTCGGCTAGCCACTCCTACGAGCAGTACTTC. It codes for CASTLSSASHSYEQYF.

V is TRBV9 and J is TRBJ2-7; TRBD2 matches at 8 bases. The CDR3 has 15 residues. J lost 1 base, V lost 0 bases, and 3 bases had no gene match. Germline values: CDR1 SGDLS, CDR2 YYNGEE. The CDR3 DNA is TGTGCCAGCAGCGTAGCTCTAGCGGGTTCCTACGAGCAGTACTTC. Its translation: CASSVALAGSYEQYF.

CDR3 sequence: CASSPRTAYSNQPQHF. CDR3 DNA: TGTGCCAGTAGTCCCCGGACGGCTTATAGCAATCAGCCCCAGCATTTT. The chain uses TRBV19 and TRBJ1-5; D ambiguous. Germline CDR1 is LNHDA and CDR2 is SQIVND (reference sequence). This CDR3 has 16 residues. Trimming stripped 5 bases from V and 0 bases from J, with 14 bases between.

In this sample, this clone turned up once. The genes are TRBV19 and TRBJ2-2; D remains unclear. Trimming removed 1 base from V and 4 bases from J, with 7 bases in between. Germline lookup yields CDR1 LNHDA and CDR2 SQIVND (reference sequence). CDR3 size: 14 residues. The CDR3 DNA reads TGTGCCAGTAGTATAGGGGTGTTCACCGGGGAGCTGTTTTTT. Its translation is CASSIGVFTGELFF.

In this sample, this clone is medium-sized. This chain uses TRBV11-3 with TRBJ2-3; perhaps D is TRBD1 or TRBD2 (5 bases each). CDR3 length equals 14 residues. Germline V CDR1 and CDR2: SGHNT, YENEEA. V lost 3 bases, J lost 4 bases, and 11 bases lay in between. CDR3 DNA sequence: TGTGCCAGCAGCTTGGGGGTTGTGGCAGATACGCAGTATTTT. Protein product: CASSLGVVADTQYF.

The chain recombines TRBV9 with TRBJ2-3; D is unresolved. CDR1 is SGDLS and CDR2 is YYNGEE in the germline V gene. The ends were cut back, 0 bases at V and 1 base at J, with 6 bases in the middle. The CDR3 consists of 14 residues. CDR3 sequence: CASSVGGRTDTQYF. The CDR3 coding sequence is TGTGCCAGCAGCGTAGGGGGTCGCACAGATACGCAGTATTTT.

In its sample, this clone was seen a few times. CDR3: CASSLSGTETYEQYF. As DNA, the CDR3 is TGTGCCAGCAGCCTTAGCGGGACCGAGACCTACGAGCAGTACTTC. The chain combines TRBV11-3 with TRBJ2-7, with 8 bases aligning to TRBD2. The CDR3 is 15 amino acids. The ends lost 5 bases at V and 2 bases at J; junction bases unmatched: 8. Germline V gene lookup returns CDR1 SGHNT and CDR2 YENEEA.

This clone turned up a few times. The CDR3 DNA is TGCGCCAGCAGCCAAGGCGACAGGAACACTGAAGCTTTCTTT. It encodes CASSQGDRNTEAFF. The chain combines TRBV23-1 with TRBJ1-1; perhaps TRBD1 as D (5 bases). TRBV23-1 qualifies as an ORF whose function is uncertain. The V end lost 6 bases, the J end lost 1 base, and 12 bases lay between the germline ends. This CDR3 is 14 amino acids long.

This clone has only a few counts. This chain joins TRBV28 and TRBJ1-5, with D maybe TRBD1 (6 bases). Trimming cost V 2 bases and J 6 bases, with 14 bases left between them. Germline assignment: CDR1 MDHEN and CDR2 SYDVKM. The CDR3 spans 15 residues. The CDR3 DNA is TGTGCCAGCAGTTTAAGGGGGTTCCTAGGTCAGCCCCAGCATTTT. Its translation: CASSLRGFLGQPQHF.

The chain is built from TRBV29-1 and TRBJ1-1, with no clear D. The V end lost 7 bases, the J end lost 4 bases, and 19 bases lay between the germline ends. Looked up from germline, CDR1 is SQVTM and CDR2 is ANQGSEA. This CDR3 has 14 residues. CDR3: CSGVLWRLGTEAFF. The CDR3 nucleotides read TGCAGCGGAGTGCTCTGGAGATTGGGCACTGAAGCTTTCTTT.